The 7 T cell receptor beta chains below all came from one sample that was sequenced in a study of blood T cell repertoires in COVID-19. The assay was immunoSEQ multiplex PCR, and TCRdb's table has in-frame clones only and misses some. The data contain 200,000 to 250,000 clones, just over 85% of them singletons. Sequenced input: peripheral blood. The receptors were gathered from a man aged 50 or older with acute or convalescent COVID-19.

CDR3 region: CASSGGAPNEQFF. CDR3 bases: TGCGCCAGTTCGGGGGGGGCCCCAAATGAGCAGTTCTTC. V gene TRBV5-1 combines with J gene TRBJ2-1, with 8 bases identical to TRBD2. Germline CDR1 SGHRS, CDR2 YFSETQ. The V gene end was trimmed by 8 bases and the J gene end by 7 bases; junction bases not matched to a gene: 8. The length of the CDR3 is 13 residues.

This clone was recorded a few times. V and J are TRBV7-9 and TRBJ1-6, with TRBD1 matching 7 bases. V was clipped by 3 bases and J by 0 bases; unmatched bases: 5. Germline CDR1 SEHNR, CDR2 FQNEAQ (reference sequence). The CDR3 length is 17 residues. Written as DNA, the CDR3 is TGTGCCAGCAGCTTCGACAGGGAGAGCTCCTATAATTCACCCCTCCACTTT. Translating it yields CASSFDRESSYNSPLHF.

The rearrangement uses TRBV5-1 and TRBJ1-4; D is unclear. Between the trimmed V and J ends, which lost 1 base and 3 bases, there was a span of 10 bases. The CDR3 loop spans 15 amino acids. Germline CDR1 SGHRS, CDR2 YFSETQ. Here the CDR3 reads CASSLSGLSNEKLFF. The CDR3 region has the DNA TGCGCCAGCAGCTTGTCTGGGCTCTCTAATGAAAAACTGTTTTTT.

The V and J genes are TRBV6-6 and TRBJ2-7, with a possible D match to TRBD1 (6 bases). Trimming removed 0 bases from V and 3 bases from J, with 12 bases in between. There are 15 residues in the CDR3. The germline CDR1 and CDR2 sequences are MNHNY and SVGAGI (reference sequence). The CDR3 region is CASSYSSGAGYEQYF. The CDR3 DNA is TGTGCCAGCAGTTACTCGTCAGGGGCAGGCTACGAGCAGTACTTC.

The rearrangement joins TRBV30 to TRBJ2-2, with 7 bases lining up with TRBD1. In germline, CDR1 is GTSNPN, CDR2 SVGIG (reference sequence). The V gene end was trimmed by 2 bases and the J gene end by 2 bases; junction bases not matched to a gene: 5. The length of the CDR3 is 15 residues. CDR3 DNA: TGTGCCTGGAGTAGACAGGGCCGTAACACCGGGGAGCTGTTTTTT. Protein product: CAWSRQGRNTGELFF. The full variable domain, with the rest looked up from reference TRBV30 and TRBJ2-2, is SQTIHQWPATLVQPVGSPLSLECTVEGTSNPNLYWYRQAAGRGLQLLFYSVGIGQISSEVPQNLSASRPQDRQFILSSKKLLLSDSGFYLCAWSRQGRNTGELFFGEGSRLTVL.

The chain combines TRBV19 with TRBJ2-7, with a weak D call TRBD2 (8 bases). Germline V gives CDR1 LNHDA, CDR2 SQIVND (reference sequence). CDR3 length: 15 amino acids. V lost 7 bases to trimming and J lost 4 bases, with 20 bases between them. The CDR3: CASTTGAGGNYEQYF. The CDR3 DNA sequence: TGTGCCAGTACCACAGGGGCGGGGGGTAATTACGAGCAGTACTTC.

The chain employs TRBV19 and TRBJ1-4; D uncertain. Per germline, CDR1 LNHDA and CDR2 SQIVND (reference sequence). The CDR3 totals 15 residues. The germline V and J ends were trimmed by 1 base and 0 bases, with 6 bases remaining between them. The CDR3 is CASSIGSTTNEKLFF. The CDR3 region has the DNA TGTGCCAGTAGTATAGGGTCTACAACTAATGAAAAACTGTTTTTT.